These 5 T cell receptor beta chains were all obtained from the same sample, sequenced in a study of cytomegalovirus exposure and HLA in healthy donors. The PCR ran on 60 Vbeta and 13 Jbeta primers. Repertoires were generated with immunoSEQ multiplex PCR, while TCRdb's copy carries only in-frame clones and drops some. The profile shows 120,000 or so clones, more than 65% of them singletons. Sequenced: PBMCs. These receptor sequences come from a man aged 18-30 years in good health and CMV-seropositive.

The J gene is TRBJ1-6, the V gene TRBV14; D is uncertain. This CDR3 is 14 amino acids long. V lost 2 bases to trimming and J lost 10 bases, with 12 bases between them. CDR1 and CDR2 (germline): SGHDN, FVKESK. The CDR3 DNA is TGTGCCAGCAGCCAAAATTGGGCCTCCTCACCCCTCCACTTT. This sequence encodes CASSQNWASSPLHF.

The rearrangement uses TRBV9 and TRBJ2-1; D remains ambiguous. Germline V gives CDR1 SGDLS, CDR2 YYNGEE. Trimming left V 1 base short and J 0 bases short, with 11 bases between. This CDR3 spans 16 amino acids. CDR3 loop: CASSVISLSSYNEQFF. The CDR3 bases are TGTGCCAGCAGCGTAATTAGCCTGAGCTCCTACAATGAGCAGTTCTTC.

The J gene is TRBJ2-5, the V gene TRBV7-8, with 13 bases aligning to TRBD2. Germline V lookup: CDR1 SGHVS, CDR2 FQNEAQ. The CDR3 sequence is 16 residues long. The junction had 7 bases not matched to a gene; V was cut back by 5 bases and J by 4 bases. The DNA for the CDR3 is TGTGCCAGCAGCCAGACTAGCGGGAGGTATGGAGAGACCCAGTACTTC. Encoded protein: CASSQTSGRYGETQYF.

A note on this clone: Germline is not matched at one junction end, which may reflect a read error. The chain combines TRBV7-9 with TRBJ2-6; D call uncertain. Germline V gene lookup returns CDR1 SEHNR and CDR2 FQNEAQ (reference sequence). This CDR3 contains 13 residues. The CDR3 protein is CSSTLSGANVLTF. CDR3 nucleotide sequence: TGTTCCAGCACTCTCTCTGGGGCCAACGTCCTGACTTTC.

Comments on this clone: This specimen includes other DNA sequences encoding the same CDR3. This chain uses TRBV7-6 with TRBJ1-5, with 7 bases fitting TRBD1. CDR1 is SGHVS and CDR2 is FNYEAQ in the germline V gene. The CDR3 contains 14 residues. The V gene end was trimmed by 4 bases and the J gene end by 3 bases; junction bases not matched to a gene: 3. The CDR3 bases are TGTGCCAGCAGCTCACAGGGGTCCAATCAGCCCCAGCATTTT. This codes for CASSSQGSNQPQHF.